This T cell receptor beta chain was sequenced during a study of cytomegalovirus exposure and HLA in healthy donors. 13 Jbeta primers and 60 Vbeta primers were used for the PCR. Here immunoSEQ multiplex PCR was the method, and the copy in TCRdb shows in-frame clones only, minus some. The sample yields 65,000 to 85,000 clones, of which the top ten take up 1.4% to 1.5%. The CDR3 is 19 amino acids. Germline lookup yields CDR1 SGDLS and CDR2 YYNGEE. V was clipped by 2 bases and J by 5 bases, with 29 bases between them. Material: PBMCs. The source is a woman in her fifties or sixties in good health and CMV-seronegative. The gene calls are TRBV9 and TRBJ2-7; perhaps TRBD1 as D (6 bases). CDR3 region: CASSVAPQRESGWGHEQYF. CDR3 DNA: TGTGCCAGCAGCGTGGCCCCCCAAAGGGAGTCAGGGTGGGGGCACGAGCAGTACTTC. Together with reference TRBV9 and TRBJ2-7, the CDR3 gives the full variable domain: DSGVTQTPKHLITATGQRVTLRCSPRSGDLSVYWYQQSLDQGLQFLIQYYNGEERAKGNILERFSAQQFPDLHSELNLSSLELGDSALYFCASSVAPQRESGWGHEQYFGPGTRLTVT.